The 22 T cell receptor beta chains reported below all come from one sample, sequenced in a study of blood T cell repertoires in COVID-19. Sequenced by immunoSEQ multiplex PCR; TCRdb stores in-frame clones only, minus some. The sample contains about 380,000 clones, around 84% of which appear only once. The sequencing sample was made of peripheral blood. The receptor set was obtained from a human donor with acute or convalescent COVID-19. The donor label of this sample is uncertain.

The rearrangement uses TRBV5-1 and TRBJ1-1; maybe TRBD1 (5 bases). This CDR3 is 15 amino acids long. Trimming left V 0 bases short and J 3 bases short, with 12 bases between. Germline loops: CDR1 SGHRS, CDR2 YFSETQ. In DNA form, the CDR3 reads TGCGCCAGCAGCTTGGTTGTCACGGGGGACACTGAAGCTTTCTTT. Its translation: CASSLVVTGDTEAFF.

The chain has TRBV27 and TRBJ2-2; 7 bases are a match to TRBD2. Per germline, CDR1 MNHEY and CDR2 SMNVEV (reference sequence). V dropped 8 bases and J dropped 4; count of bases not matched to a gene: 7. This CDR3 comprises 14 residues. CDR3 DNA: TGTGCCAGCCCCCTGGGAGGGGCCACCGGGGAGCTGTTTTTT. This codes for CASPLGGATGELFF.

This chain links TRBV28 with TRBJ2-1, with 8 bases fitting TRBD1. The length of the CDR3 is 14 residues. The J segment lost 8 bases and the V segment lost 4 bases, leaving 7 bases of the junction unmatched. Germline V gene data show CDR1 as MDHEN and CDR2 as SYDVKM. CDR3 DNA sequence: TGTGCCAGCAGTTACGCGGACAGGGTGTATGAGCAGTTCTTC. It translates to CASSYADRVYEQFF.

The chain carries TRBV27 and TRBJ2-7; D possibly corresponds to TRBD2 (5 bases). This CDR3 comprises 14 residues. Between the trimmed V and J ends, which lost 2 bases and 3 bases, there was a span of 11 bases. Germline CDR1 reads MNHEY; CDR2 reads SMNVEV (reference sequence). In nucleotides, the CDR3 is TGTGCCAGCAGTTTAGCGGGTCTCGTCTACGAGCAGTACTTC. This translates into CASSLAGLVYEQYF.

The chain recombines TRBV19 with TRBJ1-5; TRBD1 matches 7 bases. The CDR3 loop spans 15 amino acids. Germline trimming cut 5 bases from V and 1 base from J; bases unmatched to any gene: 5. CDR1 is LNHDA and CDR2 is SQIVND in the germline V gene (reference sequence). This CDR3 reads CASSPGTVSNQPQHF. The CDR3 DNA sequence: TGTGCCAGTAGTCCCGGGACAGTAAGCAATCAGCCCCAGCATTTT.

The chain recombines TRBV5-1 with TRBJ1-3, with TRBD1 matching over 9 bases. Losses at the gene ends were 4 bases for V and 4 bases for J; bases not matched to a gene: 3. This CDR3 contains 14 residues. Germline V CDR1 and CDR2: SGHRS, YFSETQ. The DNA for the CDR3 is TGCGCCAGCAGCCCCGGGACAGGGGGAAACACCATATATTTT. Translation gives CASSPGTGGNTIYF.

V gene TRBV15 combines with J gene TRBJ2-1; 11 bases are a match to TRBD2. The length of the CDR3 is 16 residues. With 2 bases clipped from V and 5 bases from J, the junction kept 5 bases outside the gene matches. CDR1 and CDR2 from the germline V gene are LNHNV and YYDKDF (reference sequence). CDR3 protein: CATSRPSGRKNNEQFF. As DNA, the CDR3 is TGTGCCACCAGCAGACCTAGCGGGAGGAAGAACAATGAGCAGTTCTTC.

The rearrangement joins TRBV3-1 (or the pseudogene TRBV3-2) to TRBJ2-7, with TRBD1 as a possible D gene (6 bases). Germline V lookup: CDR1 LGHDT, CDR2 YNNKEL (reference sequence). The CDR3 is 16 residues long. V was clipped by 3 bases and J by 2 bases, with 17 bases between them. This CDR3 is CASSQRRDKGAYEQYF. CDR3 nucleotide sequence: TGTGCCAGCAGCCAGCGCCGGGACAAGGGGGCCTACGAGCAGTACTTC.

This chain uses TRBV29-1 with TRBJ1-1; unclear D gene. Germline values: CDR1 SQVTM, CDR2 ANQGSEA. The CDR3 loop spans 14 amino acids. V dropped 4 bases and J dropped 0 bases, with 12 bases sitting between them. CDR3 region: CSVAEGSLNTEAFF. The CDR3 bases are TGCAGCGTTGCCGAGGGCTCCCTGAACACTGAAGCTTTCTTT.

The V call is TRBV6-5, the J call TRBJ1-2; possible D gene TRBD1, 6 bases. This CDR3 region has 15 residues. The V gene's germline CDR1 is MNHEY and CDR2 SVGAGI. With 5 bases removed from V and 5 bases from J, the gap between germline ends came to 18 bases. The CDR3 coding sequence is TGTGCCAGCAGTCCGGACAGCTTTCCAGCTTATGGCTACACCTTC. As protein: CASSPDSFPAYGYTF.

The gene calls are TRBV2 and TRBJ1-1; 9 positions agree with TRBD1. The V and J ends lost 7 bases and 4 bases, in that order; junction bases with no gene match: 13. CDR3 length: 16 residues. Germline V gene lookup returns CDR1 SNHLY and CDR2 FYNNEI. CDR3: CASKSGTGRVGTEAFF. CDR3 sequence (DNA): TGTGCCAGCAAATCCGGGACAGGGAGGGTAGGCACTGAAGCTTTCTTT.

The CDR3 DNA reads TGCGCCAGCAGGGCGGGGCCCGGGAAGGATGGCTACACCTTC. Translating gives CASRAGPGKDGYTF. The rearrangement uses TRBV5-1 and TRBJ1-2, with D perhaps matching TRBD1 (5 bases). CDR3 size: 14 residues. Germline CDR1 is SGHRS and CDR2 is YFSETQ. V was shortened by 5 bases and J by 6 bases, with 17 bases between the two germline ends.

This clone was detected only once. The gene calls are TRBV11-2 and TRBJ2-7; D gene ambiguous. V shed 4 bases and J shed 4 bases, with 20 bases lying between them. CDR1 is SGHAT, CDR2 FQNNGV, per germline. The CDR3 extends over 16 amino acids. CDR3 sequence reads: CASSSEVGIQGYEQYF. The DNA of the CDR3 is TGTGCCAGCAGCTCCGAGGTCGGAATCCAAGGTTACGAGCAGTACTTC.

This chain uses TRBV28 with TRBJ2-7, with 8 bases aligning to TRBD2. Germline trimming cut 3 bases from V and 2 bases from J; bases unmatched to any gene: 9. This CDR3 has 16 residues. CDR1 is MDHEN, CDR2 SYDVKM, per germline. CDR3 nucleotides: TGTGCCAGCAGTTTGCCCGCCGGGACTAGAACCTACGAGCAGTACTTC. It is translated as CASSLPAGTRTYEQYF.

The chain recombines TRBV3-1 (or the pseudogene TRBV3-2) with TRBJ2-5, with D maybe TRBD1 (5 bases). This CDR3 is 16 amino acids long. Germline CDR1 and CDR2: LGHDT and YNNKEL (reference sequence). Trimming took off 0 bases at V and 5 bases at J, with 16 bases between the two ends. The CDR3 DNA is TGTGCCAGCAGCCAAGACTTCGTGGGGCAGGGTGAGACCCAGTACTTC. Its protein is CASSQDFVGQGETQYF.

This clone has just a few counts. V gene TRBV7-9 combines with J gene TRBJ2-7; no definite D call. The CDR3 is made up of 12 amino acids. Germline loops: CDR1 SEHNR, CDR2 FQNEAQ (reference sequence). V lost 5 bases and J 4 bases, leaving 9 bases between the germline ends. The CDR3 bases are TGTGCCAGCAGCCCACAAAATTACGAGCAGTACTTC. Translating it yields CASSPQNYEQYF.

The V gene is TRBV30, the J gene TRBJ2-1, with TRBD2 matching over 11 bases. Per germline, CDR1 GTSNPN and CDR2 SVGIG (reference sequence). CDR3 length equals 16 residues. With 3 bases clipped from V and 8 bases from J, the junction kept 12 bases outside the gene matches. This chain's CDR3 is CAWSPILAGGPYEQFF. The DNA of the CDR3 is TGTGCCTGGAGCCCAATTCTAGCGGGAGGTCCGTATGAGCAGTTCTTC.

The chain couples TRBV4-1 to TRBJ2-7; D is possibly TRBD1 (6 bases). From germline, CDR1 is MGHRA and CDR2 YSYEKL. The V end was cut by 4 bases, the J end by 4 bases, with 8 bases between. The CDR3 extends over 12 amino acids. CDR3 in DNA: TGCGCCAGCAGCCCGGACAGTTACGAGCAGTACTTC. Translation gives CASSPDSYEQYF.

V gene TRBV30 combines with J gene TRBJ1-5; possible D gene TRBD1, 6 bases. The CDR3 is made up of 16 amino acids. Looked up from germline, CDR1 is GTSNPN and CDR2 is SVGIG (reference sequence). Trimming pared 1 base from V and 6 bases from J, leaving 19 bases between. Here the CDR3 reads CAWSAGRGGRSQPQHF. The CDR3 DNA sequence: TGTGCCTGGAGTGCGGGGAGAGGGGGACGAAGTCAGCCCCAGCATTTT. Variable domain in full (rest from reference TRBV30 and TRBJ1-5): SQTIHQWPATLVQPVGSPLSLECTVEGTSNPNLYWYRQAAGRGLQLLFYSVGIGQISSEVPQNLSASRPQDRQFILSSKKLLLSDSGFYLCAWSAGRGGRSQPQHFGDGTRLSIL.

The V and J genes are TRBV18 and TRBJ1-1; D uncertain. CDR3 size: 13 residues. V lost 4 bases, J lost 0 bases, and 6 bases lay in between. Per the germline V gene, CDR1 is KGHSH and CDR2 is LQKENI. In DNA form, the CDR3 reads TGTGCCAGCTCACGCACAGTGAACACTGAAGCTTTCTTT. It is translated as CASSRTVNTEAFF.

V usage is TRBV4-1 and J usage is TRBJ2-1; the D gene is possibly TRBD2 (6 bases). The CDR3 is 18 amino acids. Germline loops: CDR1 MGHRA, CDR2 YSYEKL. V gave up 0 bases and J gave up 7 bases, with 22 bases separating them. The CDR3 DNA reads TGCGCCAGCAGCCAAGATTGGGGGGTTGGAGTAGCAGTGAATGAGCAGTTCTTC. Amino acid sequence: CASSQDWGVGVAVNEQFF.

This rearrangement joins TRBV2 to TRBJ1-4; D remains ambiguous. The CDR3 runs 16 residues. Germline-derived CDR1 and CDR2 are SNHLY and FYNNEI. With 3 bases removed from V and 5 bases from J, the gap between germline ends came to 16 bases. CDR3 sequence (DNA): TGTGCCAGCAGTGAGTGGGCCCGGACTAGGAATGAAAAACTGTTTTTT. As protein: CASSEWARTRNEKLFF.